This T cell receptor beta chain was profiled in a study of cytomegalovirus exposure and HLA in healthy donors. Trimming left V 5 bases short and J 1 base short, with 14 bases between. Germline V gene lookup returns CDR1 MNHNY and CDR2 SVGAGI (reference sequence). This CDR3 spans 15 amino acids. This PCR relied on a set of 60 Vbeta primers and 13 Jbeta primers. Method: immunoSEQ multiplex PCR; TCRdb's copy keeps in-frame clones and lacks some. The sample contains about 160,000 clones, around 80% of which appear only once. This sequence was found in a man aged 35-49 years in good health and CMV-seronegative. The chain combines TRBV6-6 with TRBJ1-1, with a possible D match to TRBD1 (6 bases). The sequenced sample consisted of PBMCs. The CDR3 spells CASSRNRVANTEAFF. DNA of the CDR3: TGTGCCAGCAGTCGAAACAGGGTGGCGAACACTGAAGCTTTCTTT.